Reported below is one T cell receptor beta chain. The repertoire was sequenced with immunoSEQ multiplex PCR; TCRdb's copy has only in-frame clones and lacks some. The sample holds more than 95,000 clones, 81% seen once. Recruited during active infection, patients (from Seattle) were subsequently followed longitudinally. These data are taken from a study of blood T cell repertoires in COVID-19. About the study: Samples taken during acute and convalescent COVID-19 were collected in the United States, Italy and Spain. The cDNA or gDNA used as material had been derived from T cells, B-cell-depleted T cells, or PBMCs.

Specimen: peripheral blood. The sequence derives from a man aged 25 to 40 with COVID-19, enrolled during active disease.

This CDR3 reads CASSPTGTHNYGYTF. The CDR3 nucleotides are TGTGCCAGCAGTCCAACAGGGACACACAACTATGGCTACACCTTC. The J gene is TRBJ1-2, the V gene TRBV3-1 (or the pseudogene TRBV3-2); a possible D gene is TRBD1 (6 bases). The ends were cut back, 6 bases at V and 2 bases at J, with 16 bases in the middle. The CDR3 extends over 15 amino acids. CDR1 and CDR2 from the germline V gene are LGHDT and YNNKEL (reference sequence).